What follows are 9 T cell receptor beta chains derived from one specimen sequenced in a study of T cell responses to AZD1222 COVID-19 vaccine. Method: immunoSEQ multiplex PCR; TCRdb's copy keeps in-frame clones and lacks some. This table holds 150,000 to 200,000 clones, roughly 91% found once. Sequenced material: peripheral blood, taken on day 0 of AZD1222 vaccination. These receptors were collected from an adult in good health.

CDR3 loop: CASSRGGRVEAFF. Written as DNA, the CDR3 is TGTGCCAGCAGTAGAGGGGGCCGGGTGGAAGCTTTCTTT. The chain links TRBV28 to TRBJ1-1, with 7 bases matching TRBD1. V shed 5 bases, J shed 8 bases, and the junction held 8 bases outside the gene matches. Germline CDR1 is MDHEN and CDR2 is SYDVKM. This CDR3 has 13 amino acids.

J is TRBJ2-1 and V is TRBV11-3; D unresolved. Germline CDR1 and CDR2: SGHNT and YENEEA. The CDR3 totals 13 residues. Trimming stripped 1 base from V and 7 bases from J, with 8 bases between. CDR3 nucleotides: TGTGCCAGCAGCTTAGGGGTTAGTAATGAGCAGTTCTTC. Translating it yields CASSLGVSNEQFF.

The gene calls are TRBV7-2 and TRBJ1-3; tentative D call: TRBD1 (5 bases). This CDR3 spans 16 amino acids. Germline CDR1 SGHTA, CDR2 FQGNSA. Trimming stripped 4 bases from V and 3 bases from J, with 16 bases between. The CDR3 DNA is TGTGCCAGCAGCTCCTCCGCAGGGACGCGTGGAAACACCATATATTTT. This encodes CASSSSAGTRGNTIYF. The complete variable domain, with remaining parts taken from reference TRBV7-2 and TRBJ1-3, reads GAGVSQSPSNKVTEKGKDVELRCDPISGHTALYWYRQSLGQGLEFLIYFQGNSAPDKSGLPSDRFSAERTGGSVSTLTIQRTQQEDSAVYLCASSSSAGTRGNTIYFGEGSWLTVV.

This clone was seen a handful of times. The chain joins TRBV4-2 to TRBJ2-7; 10 positions agree with TRBD1. V lost 4 bases to trimming and J lost 5 bases; unmatched junction nucleotides: 8. CDR1 is LGHNA and CDR2 is YNFKEQ in the germline V gene. The CDR3 contains 15 residues. The CDR3: CASSPSGQGDNEQYF. As DNA, the CDR3 is TGTGCCAGCAGCCCTAGCGGACAGGGGGACAACGAGCAGTACTTC.

The CDR3 nucleotides are TGTGCCAGCAGCTTAGAAGGCGGGAGTAAGACCCAGTACTTC. Translated, it gives CASSLEGGSKTQYF. The chain uses TRBV11-3 and TRBJ2-5, with 7 nucleotides matching TRBD2. V lost 0 bases, J lost 6 bases, and 4 bases stayed unmatched. Germline loops: CDR1 SGHNT, CDR2 YENEEA. The CDR3 loop spans 14 amino acids.

This clone was counted once. The chain has TRBV27 and TRBJ2-7; D is unresolved. Trimming took off 4 bases at V and 2 bases at J, with 15 bases between the two ends. CDR1 and CDR2 from the germline V gene are MNHEY and SMNVEV (reference sequence). The CDR3 runs to 15 residues. DNA for the CDR3: TGTGCCAGCAGTTCCTGGACGGTACCCACCTACGAGCAGTACTTC. Its translation: CASSSWTVPTYEQYF.

J is TRBJ1-1 and V is TRBV7-2; 8 nucleotides match TRBD1. The CDR3 contains 17 residues. The V gene's germline CDR1 is SGHTA and CDR2 FQGNSA. The J segment lost 1 base and the V segment lost 5 bases, leaving 12 bases of the junction unmatched. This CDR3 reads CASSHRYPGGSNTEAFF. The CDR3 bases are TGTGCCAGCAGCCACCGCTATCCAGGGGGCTCGAACACTGAAGCTTTCTTT.

The V and J genes are TRBV9 and TRBJ2-5; 9 bases match TRBD2. This CDR3 is built from 16 residues. V was pared by 0 bases and J by 4 bases, with 7 bases of the junction left unmatched. Germline CDR1 and CDR2: SGDLS and YYNGEE. The CDR3 protein is CASSVAAGGPGETQYF. The CDR3 region has the DNA TGTGCCAGCAGCGTAGCTGCGGGAGGGCCAGGAGAGACCCAGTACTTC.

This sequence joins TRBV5-4 and TRBJ1-2; D remains ambiguous. V gave up 0 bases and J gave up 6 bases, with 9 bases separating them. Germline V lookup: CDR1 SGHNT, CDR2 YYREEE (reference sequence). The CDR3 extends over 13 amino acids. For the CDR3, the DNA is TGTGCCAGCAGCTTGGTTGACGGGGATGGCTACACCTTC. Its protein product is CASSLVDGDGYTF.